This T cell receptor (beta chain) emerged from a study of T cell responses to AZD1222 COVID-19 vaccine (dated by TCRdb to the early 2020s). Study-level background: AZD1222 recipients given second doses at about 4 weeks or at about 12 weeks were pooled, since spike-specific TCR depth and breadth were not found to differ between the two schedules. A total of approximately 240 trial participants underwent TCR sequencing, of whom nearly 210 received two doses of AZD1222 and some 25 received two doses of the MenACWY control vaccine. Trial participants were enrolled by age into 18-55, 56-69 and 70-plus year subgroups, with about 150, 28 and 57 TCR-sequenced participants respectively. Points the paper makes about the study in general: The whole spike protein was spanned by vaccine-associated CD4 TCRs, and dominant responses were seen in regions 160-218 and 743-854. Because no day 14 peak-response samples were available, the repertoires could be characterized only after the peak T cell response. Reportedly, almost half of the unique spike-specific TCRs recognized epitopes lying outside the regions that are mutated in the B.1.351 and B.1.1.7 variants. After two AZD1222 doses, spike-specific TCR breadth and depth were significantly higher than at day 0 and than in MenACWY recipients. In the small 56-69-year group, the increase in depth fell short of significance, most likely because of low power. Conclusions about previously exposed vaccinees are limited, since just six AZD1222 recipients were seropositive for SARS-CoV-2 at baseline. Participants were mostly white British and included more females than males, and it was suggested by the authors that clonal diversity may have been underestimated.

The CDR3 regions of human TCRbeta chains were analyzed by immunosequencing. As for the authors' bioinformatics: TCRs in the repertoires were compared against a reference library of SARS-CoV-2-specific TCRs that had been generated with the MIRA antigen-specificity platform. Breadth was defined as the fraction of unique TCRs that were SARS-CoV-2-associated, and depth was defined as the fraction of total T cells that were SARS-CoV-2-associated. Using the MIRA data, every spike-specific TCR was mapped to the spike region that the TCR reacted to and assigned to either a CD4 or a CD8 class. Log10-transformed breadth and depth values were compared by one-way ANOVA with Sidak's multiple comparisons tests. Imported from immuneACCESS, the table was reduced by TCRdb to in-frame sequences with V and J called. These copies leave out some clones; in studies compared against another copy, an unresolved V gene accounts for under half, and the cause of the remainder is not known. V and J calls and clone size follow that table, whereas D and trimming were derived from the DNA. The sample table lists around 160,000 clones, around nine tenths of them with a count of one. The top ten constitute around 5.9% of the sample.

Reading the label with the study, this specimen's time point is: baseline before first vaccination. The vaccinee samples were drawn from two UK trials, COV001 and COV002, one of which was a single-blind randomized controlled phase 2/3 trial testing AZD1222 (ChAdOx1 nCoV-19) in healthy adults. For TCRbeta chain sequencing, PBMC samples from trial participants were taken at day 0 and at day 28 after the second dose. Including cysteine and phenylalanine, the CDR3 has 12 amino acids. Only the CDR3 portion is preserved as DNA: 36 bases, with reading frame beginning at the first base. Taken from the germline V gene, the CDR1 and CDR2 loops are SGHDT and YYEEEE. V is cut by 2 bases and J by 4 bases, and the space between the germline ends is 4 bases. To note about this clone: Its antigen remains unidentified. Base qualities are missing; no much larger clone stands one base away.

This receptor was taken from an adult in good health. Sequences were derived from peripheral blood, sampled on day 0 of AZD1222 vaccination. Rearrangement joined TRBV5-6 to TRBJ2-1; the D gene assignment is ambiguous. The CDR3 is CASSLAYNEQFF. Here is the DNA: TGTGCCAGCAGCTTAGCTTACAATGAGCAGTTCTTC.